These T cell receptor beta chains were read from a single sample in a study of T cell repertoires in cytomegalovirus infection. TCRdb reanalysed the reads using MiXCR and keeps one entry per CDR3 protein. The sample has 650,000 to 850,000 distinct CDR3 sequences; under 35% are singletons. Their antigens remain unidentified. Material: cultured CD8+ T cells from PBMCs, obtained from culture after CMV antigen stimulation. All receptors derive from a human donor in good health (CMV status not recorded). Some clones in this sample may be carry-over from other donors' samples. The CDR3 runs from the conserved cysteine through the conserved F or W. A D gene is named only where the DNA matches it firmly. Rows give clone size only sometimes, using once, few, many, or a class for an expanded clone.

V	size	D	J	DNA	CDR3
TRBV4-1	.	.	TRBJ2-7	TGCGCCAGCAGCCAAGCACCATCGGACGGGACCTACGAGCAGTACTTC	CASSQAPSDGTYEQYF
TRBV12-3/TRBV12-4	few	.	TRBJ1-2	TGTGCCAGCAGTTTGATGGGGGAATCTACCATCTACACCTTC	CASSLMGESTIYTF
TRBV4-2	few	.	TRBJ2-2	TGTGCCAGCAGCCCAAGGGGAGACGGGGAGCTGTTTTTT	CASSPRGDGELFF
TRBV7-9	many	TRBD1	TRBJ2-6	TGTGCCAGCAGCTCTCACCCGGGACAGCTCTCTGGGGCCAACGTCCTGACTTTC	CASSSHPGQLSGANVLTF
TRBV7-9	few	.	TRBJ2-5	TGTGCCAGCAGCTCCCCCGTGGGATTGGAGACCCAGTACTTC	CASSSPVGLETQYF
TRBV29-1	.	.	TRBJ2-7	TGCAGCGTTGGACGTGACATCCGGGGGACCTACGAGCAGTACTTC	CSVGRDIRGTYEQYF
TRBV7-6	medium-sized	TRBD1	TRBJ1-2	TGTGCCAGCAGCTCCCACACAGGGGATGGCTACACCTTC	CASSSHTGDGYTF
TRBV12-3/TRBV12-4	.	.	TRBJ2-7	TGTGCCAGCAGTTTAGTTTTGCGAGGGACACGATACGAGCGGTACTTC	CASSLVLRGTRYERYF
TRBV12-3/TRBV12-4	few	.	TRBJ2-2	TGTGCCAGCAGTTTCAGTAAAGATATTCTTTCGGCTACCGCGAACACCGGGGAGCTGTTTTTT	CASSFSKDILSATANTGELFF
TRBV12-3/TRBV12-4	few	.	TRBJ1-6	TGTGCCAGCAGCAAGGGGGGGGACTATAATTCACCCCTCCACTTT	CASSKGGDYNSPLHF
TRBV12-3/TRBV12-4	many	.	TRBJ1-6	TGTGCCAGCAGCCCCTTCTCGCTACATTCACCCCTCCACTTT	CASSPFSLHSPLHF
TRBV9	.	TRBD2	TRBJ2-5	TGTGCCAGCAGCTCCAGGACTAGCGGGGGGGAGACCCAGTACTTC	CASSSRTSGGETQYF
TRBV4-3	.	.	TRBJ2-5	TGCGCCAGCAGCCAAGATCAGAGGGAGACCCAGTACTTC	CASSQDQRETQYF
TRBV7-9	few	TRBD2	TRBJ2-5	TGTGCCAGCAGCCCCTCGGGCGGGGGGAACCAAGAGACCCAGTACTTC	CASSPSGGGNQETQYF
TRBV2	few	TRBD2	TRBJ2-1	TGTGCCAGCAGTGGCGTACTAGCGGGGGGCCGAAGCTCCTACAATGAGCAGTTCTTC	CASSGVLAGGRSSYNEQFF
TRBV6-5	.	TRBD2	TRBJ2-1	TGTGCCAGCAGTTACGCGCTAGCGGGGGGGCATGAGCAGTTCTTC	CASSYALAGGHEQFF
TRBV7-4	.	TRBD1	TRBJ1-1	TGTGCCAGCAGCGCCCCCGTAGGATTCAGGGGGCCGAACACTGAAGCTTTCTTT	CASSAPVGFRGPNTEAFF
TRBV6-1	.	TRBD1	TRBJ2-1	TGTGCCAGCAGTGGACAGGGGAGGTGGTCCTACAATGAGCAGTTCTTC	CASSGQGRWSYNEQFF
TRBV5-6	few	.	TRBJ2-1	TGTGCCAGCAGTTTGGATGCAGCCCAACGCCTAGACAATGAGCAGTTCTTC	CASSLDAAQRLDNEQFF
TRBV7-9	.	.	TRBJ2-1	TGTGCCAGCAGCTTACCAGGGGACTCCTCCTACAATGAGCAGTTCTTC	CASSLPGDSSYNEQFF
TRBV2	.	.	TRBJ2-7	TGTGCCAGCGTTCTTAGACCCTACGAGCAGTACTTC	CASVLRPYEQYF
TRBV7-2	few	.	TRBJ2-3	TGTGCCAGCAGCTTACTCAAGGCCGATACAATTAGCACAGATACGCAGTATTTT	CASSLLKADTISTDTQYF